This T cell receptor (beta chain) was profiled in a study of shared clonotypes between healthy human individuals. This table comes from immunoSEQ multiplex PCR, and its TCRdb copy is limited to in-frame clones, with some not included. The table shows around 2,000,000 clones, with approximately 94% occurring only once. Trimming removed 5 bases at V and 6 bases at J, with 20 bases between. This CDR3 spans 16 amino acids. CDR1 and CDR2 from the germline V gene are SGHVS and FQNEAQ. The naive CD8 subset, CD45RO-negative cells positively selected for CCR7, excluded terminally differentiated effector memory CD45RA+ cells. Donors were healthy HIV-negative adults without recently reported acute infections or vaccinations.

This sequence was found in a man aged 18 to 29 in good health. Some clones in this sample may be carry-over from other donors' samples. Sequencing was done on a sample of naive CD8+ T cells from PBMCs. V gene TRBV7-8 combines with J gene TRBJ2-1, with D possibly being TRBD1 or TRBD2 (5 bases each). CDR3 in amino acids: CASSPPGTQIPNEQFF. The CDR3 bases are TGTGCCAGCAGCCCCCCCGGGACCCAAATCCCCAATGAGCAGTTCTTC.